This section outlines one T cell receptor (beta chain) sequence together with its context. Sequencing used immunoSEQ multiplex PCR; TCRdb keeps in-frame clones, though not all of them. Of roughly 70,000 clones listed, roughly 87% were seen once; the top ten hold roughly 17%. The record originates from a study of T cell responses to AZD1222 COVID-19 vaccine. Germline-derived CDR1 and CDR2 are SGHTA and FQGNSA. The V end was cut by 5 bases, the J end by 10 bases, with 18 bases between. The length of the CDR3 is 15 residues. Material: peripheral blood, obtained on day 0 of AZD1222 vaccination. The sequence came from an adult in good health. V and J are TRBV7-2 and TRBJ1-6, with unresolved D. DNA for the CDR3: TGTGCCAGCAGCCCAATAAACGTTGCTGGCTCACCCCTCCACTTT. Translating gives CASSPINVAGSPLHF.